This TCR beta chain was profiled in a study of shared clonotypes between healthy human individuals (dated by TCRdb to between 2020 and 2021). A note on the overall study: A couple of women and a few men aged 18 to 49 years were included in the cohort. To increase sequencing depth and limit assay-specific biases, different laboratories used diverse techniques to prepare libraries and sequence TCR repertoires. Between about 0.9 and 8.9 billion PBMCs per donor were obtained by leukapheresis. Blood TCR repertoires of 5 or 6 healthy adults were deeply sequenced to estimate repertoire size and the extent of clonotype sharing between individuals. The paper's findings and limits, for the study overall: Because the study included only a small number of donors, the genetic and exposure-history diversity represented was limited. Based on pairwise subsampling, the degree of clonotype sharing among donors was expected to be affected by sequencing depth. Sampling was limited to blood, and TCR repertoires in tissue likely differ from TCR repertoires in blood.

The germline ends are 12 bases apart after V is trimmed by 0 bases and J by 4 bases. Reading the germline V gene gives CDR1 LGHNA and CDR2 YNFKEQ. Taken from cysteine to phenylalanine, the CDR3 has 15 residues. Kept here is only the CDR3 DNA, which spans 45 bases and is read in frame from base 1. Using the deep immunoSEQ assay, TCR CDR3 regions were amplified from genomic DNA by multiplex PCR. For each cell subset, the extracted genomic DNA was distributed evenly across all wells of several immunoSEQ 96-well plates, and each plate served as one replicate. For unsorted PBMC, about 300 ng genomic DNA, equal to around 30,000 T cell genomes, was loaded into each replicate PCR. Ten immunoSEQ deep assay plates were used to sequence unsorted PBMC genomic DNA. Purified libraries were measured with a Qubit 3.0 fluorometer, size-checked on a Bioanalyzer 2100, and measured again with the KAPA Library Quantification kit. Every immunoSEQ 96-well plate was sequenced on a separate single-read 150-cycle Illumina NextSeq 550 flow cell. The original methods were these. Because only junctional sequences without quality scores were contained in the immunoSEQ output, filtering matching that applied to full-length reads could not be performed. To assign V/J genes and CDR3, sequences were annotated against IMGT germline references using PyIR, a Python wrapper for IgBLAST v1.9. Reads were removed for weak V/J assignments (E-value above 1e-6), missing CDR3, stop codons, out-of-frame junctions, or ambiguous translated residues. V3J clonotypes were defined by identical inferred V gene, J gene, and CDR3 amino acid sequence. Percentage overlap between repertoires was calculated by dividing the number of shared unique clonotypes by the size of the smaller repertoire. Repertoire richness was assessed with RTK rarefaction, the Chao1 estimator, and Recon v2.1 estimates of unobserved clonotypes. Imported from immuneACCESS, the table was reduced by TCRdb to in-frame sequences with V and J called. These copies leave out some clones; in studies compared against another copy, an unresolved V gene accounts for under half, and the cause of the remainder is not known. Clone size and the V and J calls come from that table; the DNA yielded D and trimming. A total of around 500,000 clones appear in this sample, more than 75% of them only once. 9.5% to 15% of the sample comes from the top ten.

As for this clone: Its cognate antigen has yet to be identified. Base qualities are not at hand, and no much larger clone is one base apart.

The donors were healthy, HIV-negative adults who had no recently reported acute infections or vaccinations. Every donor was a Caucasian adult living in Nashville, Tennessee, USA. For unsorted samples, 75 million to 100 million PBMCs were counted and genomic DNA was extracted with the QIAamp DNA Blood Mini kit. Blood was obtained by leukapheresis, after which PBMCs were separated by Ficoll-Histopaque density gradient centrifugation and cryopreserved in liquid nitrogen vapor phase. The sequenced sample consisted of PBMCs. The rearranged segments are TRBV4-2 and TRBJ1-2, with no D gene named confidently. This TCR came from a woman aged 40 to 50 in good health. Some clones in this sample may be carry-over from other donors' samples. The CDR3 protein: CASSQDSGGPYGYTF. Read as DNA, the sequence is TGTGCCAGCAGCCAAGATTCAGGCGGGCCCTATGGCTACACCTTC.